This T cell receptor (beta chain) was sequenced for a study of chemoradiotherapy in HPV16-positive cancers. Study summary: Candidate HPV-specific T-cell clones and common TCR motifs came from functional assays in two HPV16-positive patients.

Study-wide points: Candidate HPV-specific clones and E7-related TCR motifs grew in tumor during treatment.

Repertoires were sampled repeatedly during chemoradiotherapy. Worth noting for this clone: Antigen specificity is unknown.

The CDR3 spans 14 residues. V shed 1 base, J shed 7 bases, and the junction held 4 bases outside the gene matches. From germline, CDR1 is MNHEY and CDR2 SMNVEV (reference sequence). Profiled with immunoSEQ multiplex PCR; TCRdb holds only in-frame clones, not every one. This sample has about 14,000 clones, with about nine tenths found just once. The sequence was collected from a human donor with HPV-associated anogenital cancer. The sample in question was tumor tissue, obtained from a patient who underwent chemoradiotherapy. The chain recombines TRBV27 with TRBJ2-1; 7 bases fit TRBD1. This CDR3 is CASSLWATGNEQFF. The CDR3 region has the DNA TGTGCCAGCAGTTTATGGGCGACAGGGAATGAGCAGTTCTTC.